This is a list of T cell receptor beta chains from one sample in a study of control samples from healthy donors and cancer patients. Sequencing used immunoSEQ multiplex PCR; TCRdb keeps in-frame clones, though not all of them. The table records 46,000 or so clones, over 90% of them present only once. Sequencing used PBMCs. These receptors came from a woman aged 45-60 years with head and neck cancer. The CDR3 runs from the conserved cysteine through the conserved F or W. A D gene is named only where the DNA matches it firmly.

D gene: .
V gene: TRBV6-2/TRBV6-3
J gene: TRBJ2-3
CDR3 protein: CASSSRGFSTDTQYF

D gene: .
V gene: TRBV7-8
J gene: TRBJ2-7
CDR3 protein: CASSYRDGGYEQYF

D gene: .
V gene: TRBV3-1/TRBV3-2
J gene: TRBJ2-1
CDR3 protein: CASSRGYNEQFF

D gene: TRBD1
V gene: TRBV12-3/TRBV12-4
J gene: TRBJ1-2
CDR3 protein: CASSLTGNYGYTF

D gene: TRBD2
V gene: TRBV7-3
J gene: TRBJ2-3
CDR3 protein: CASSPGLASTDTQYF

D gene: TRBD1
V gene: TRBV29-1
J gene: TRBJ1-3
CDR3 protein: CSALSRGTGLNSGNTIYF

D gene: .
V gene: TRBV30
J gene: TRBJ1-1
CDR3 protein: CAWTLTGGTEAFF

D gene: .
V gene: TRBV12-3/TRBV12-4
J gene: TRBJ1-2
CDR3 protein: CASSSSSGYTF

D gene: .
V gene: TRBV25-1
J gene: TRBJ2-3
CDR3 protein: CASSEYSSTDTQYF

D gene: TRBD1
V gene: TRBV7-2
J gene: TRBJ1-3
CDR3 protein: CASSPQGAGNTIYF

D gene: TRBD2
V gene: TRBV7-2
J gene: TRBJ2-7
CDR3 protein: CASSLTGLAGARSYEQYF

D gene: TRBD1
V gene: TRBV19
J gene: TRBJ2-1
CDR3 protein: CASSTRTGASYNEQFF

D gene: .
V gene: TRBV5-5
J gene: TRBJ1-1
CDR3 protein: CASSPAGLNTEAFF

D gene: .
V gene: TRBV7-6
J gene: TRBJ1-1
CDR3 protein: CASSLEQTMNTEAFF

D gene: TRBD1
V gene: TRBV30
J gene: TRBJ2-5
CDR3 protein: CAWSPSGGETQYF

D gene: .
V gene: TRBV5-1
J gene: TRBJ2-5
CDR3 protein: CASSLGGNQETQYF

D gene: .
V gene: TRBV6-2/TRBV6-3
J gene: TRBJ2-5
CDR3 protein: CASSNLGGTETQYF

D gene: .
V gene: TRBV7-9
J gene: TRBJ1-1
CDR3 protein: CASSLVVLNTEAFF

D gene: .
V gene: TRBV18
J gene: TRBJ1-1
CDR3 protein: CASSPTTGPEAFF

D gene: .
V gene: TRBV5-1
J gene: TRBJ1-1
CDR3 protein: CASSLMAGSDTEAFF

D gene: .
V gene: TRBV27
J gene: TRBJ1-4
CDR3 protein: CASSRDGRNEKLFF

D gene: .
V gene: TRBV6-1
J gene: TRBJ2-5
CDR3 protein: CASSDFPHGETQYF

D gene: .
V gene: TRBV6-5
J gene: TRBJ2-2
CDR3 protein: CASSLRGTYSTGELFF

D gene: TRBD1
V gene: TRBV5-6
J gene: TRBJ2-1
CDR3 protein: CASSLEGGQVYNEQFF

D gene: TRBD1
V gene: TRBV28
J gene: TRBJ1-2
CDR3 protein: CASRDDRTGGTGGYTF

D gene: .
V gene: TRBV5-1
J gene: TRBJ2-6
CDR3 protein: CASSLGGNSGANVLTF

D gene: TRBD2
V gene: TRBV11-2
J gene: TRBJ2-7
CDR3 protein: CASSHPGTSYEQYF

D gene: TRBD1
V gene: TRBV10-1
J gene: TRBJ1-1
CDR3 protein: CATNDRDRGQTDTEAFF

D gene: .
V gene: TRBV7-8
J gene: TRBJ2-5
CDR3 protein: CASSLKLGLPGETQYF